This TCR beta chain was sequenced during a study of patients and donors after allogeneic stem cell transplantation (TCRdb year 2020). V drops 0 bases and J drops 1 base, leaving 11 bases in between. CDR1 and CDR2 were assigned from the germline V gene as SGDLS and YYNGEE. Inclusive of the bounding cysteine and phenylalanine, the CDR3 is 15 residues long. The read is trimmed to its CDR3 DNA, 45 bases read in frame from base 1. This clonotype was observed a few times. Which antigen it targets is not known. Per-base qualities were not stored, and no clone one base away is much larger. The library was prepared using RT-PCR. Instrument on record: NextSeq 550. The public sequencing data were trimmed at Q25 with fastp and processed into clonotypes with MiXCR by TCRdb, which kept only in-frame beta chains. Rows are combined by CDR3 protein, so each entry shows the most common genes and DNA. The sample table holds 150,000 to 250,000 distinct CDR3 sequences, of which 41% were seen once. The leading ten clones occupy 33% of the sample.

Sequenced material: blood, either unsorted or a sorted T cell fraction (not recorded which). This chain is built from TRBV9 and TRBJ2-7, with the D call perhaps TRBD1 or TRBD2, as 5 bases match in each case. The receptor comes from a human donor who was either an allogeneic HSCT recipient or a stem cell or donor lymphocyte infusion donor (not recorded which). It is not recorded whose cells these are; they may come from a transplant donor. The CDR3 reads as follows: CASSVGGSPSYEQYF. The base sequence is TGTGCCAGCAGCGTAGGGGGGAGTCCATCCTACGAGCAGTACTTC.